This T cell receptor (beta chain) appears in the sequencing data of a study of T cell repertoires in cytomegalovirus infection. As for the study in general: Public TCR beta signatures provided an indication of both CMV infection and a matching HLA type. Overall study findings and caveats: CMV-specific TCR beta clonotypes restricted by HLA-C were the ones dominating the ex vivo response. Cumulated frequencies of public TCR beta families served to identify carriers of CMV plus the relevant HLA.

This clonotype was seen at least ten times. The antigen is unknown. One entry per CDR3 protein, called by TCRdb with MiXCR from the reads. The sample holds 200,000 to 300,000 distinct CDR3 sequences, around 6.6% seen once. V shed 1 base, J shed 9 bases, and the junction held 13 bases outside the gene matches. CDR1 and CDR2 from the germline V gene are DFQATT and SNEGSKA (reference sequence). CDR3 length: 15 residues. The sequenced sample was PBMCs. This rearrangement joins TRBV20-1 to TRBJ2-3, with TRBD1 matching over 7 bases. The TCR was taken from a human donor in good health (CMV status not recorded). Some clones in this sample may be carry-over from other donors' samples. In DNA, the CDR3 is TGCAGTGCTAGAGCCCCGGGCAGGGGGTTGGACACGCAGTATTTT. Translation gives CSARAPGRGLDTQYF.